This T cell receptor (beta chain) was sequenced during a study of shared clonotypes between healthy human individuals. An assay was performed, and its level was deep. Profiling relied on immunoSEQ multiplex PCR, and the TCRdb table lists in-frame clones only, not all of them. The sample has about 680,000 clones, about 90% seen once; the top ten hold 24%. This CDR3 region has 13 residues. With 5 bases clipped from V and 5 bases from J, the junction kept 5 bases outside the gene matches. Per the germline V gene, CDR1 is MNHEY and CDR2 is SMNVEV (reference sequence). A remark on this clone: The same CDR3 also results from other DNA sequences found in this sample.

Naive CD8 cells were CD45RO-negative, positively selected for CCR7, excluding terminally differentiated effector memory CD45RA+ cells. The source is a man aged 25 to 40 in good health. The chain recombines TRBV27 with TRBJ2-7, with TRBD1 matching 8 bases. The sample taken for sequencing was naive CD8+ T cells sorted from blood. CDR3 DNA: TGTGCCAGCAGTCCGGACAGGGTAGACGAGCAGTACTTC. It specifies CASSPDRVDEQYF.